A selection of T cell receptor beta chains follows, all from one sample in a study of shared clonotypes between healthy human individuals. Clones were read by immunoSEQ multiplex PCR, and TCRdb kept only the in-frame ones, dropping some. The table includes roughly 2.2 million clones, under 95% detected once. Sequencing input: naive CD4+ T cells from PBMCs. The receptors here all came from a man younger than 35 in good health. Some clones in this sample may be carry-over from other donors' samples. Both conserved end residues are part of each CDR3. Each record gives: clone size, V gene, D gene, J gene, CDR3 protein, CDR3 DNA. The D gene is left open where the match is weak. Rows give clone size only sometimes, using once, few, many, or a class for an expanded clone.

-	TRBV4-1	-	TRBJ1-2	CASSQGGWVNYGYTF	TGCGCCAGCAGCCAAGGGGGGTGGGTTAACTATGGCTACACCTTC
-	TRBV18	-	TRBJ2-5	CASSPVRGGLQETQYF	TGTGCCAGCTCACCGGTTCGAGGGGGTCTCCAAGAGACCCAGTACTTC
few	TRBV10-2	-	TRBJ1-5	CASSGRGVAQHF	TGCGCCAGCAGTGGTAGGGGAGTCGCCCAGCATTTT
-	TRBV28	TRBD1	TRBJ1-2	CASSADRGRDYGYTF	TGTGCCAGCAGCGCAGACAGGGGGCGAGACTATGGCTACACCTTC
-	TRBV29-1	TRBD2	TRBJ2-3	CSVRGAGGPTDTQYF	TGCAGCGTGAGGGGGGCGGGAGGGCCTACAGATACGCAGTATTTT
-	TRBV28	TRBD1	TRBJ2-5	CASSTHRGGLQETQYF	TGTGCCAGCAGTACCCACAGGGGCGGTCTCCAAGAGACCCAGTACTTC
once	TRBV6-5	-	TRBJ2-1	CASSYFRFSSYNEQFF	TGTGCCAGCAGTTACTTCCGGTTCAGCTCCTACAATGAGCAGTTCTTC
-	TRBV4-1	TRBD1	TRBJ2-2	CASSQDLRGRSGELFF	TGCGCCAGCAGCCAAGATTTGAGGGGGCGGTCCGGGGAGCTGTTTTTT
-	TRBV15	-	TRBJ2-3	CATSRGAVRTDTQYF	TGTGCCACCAGCAGAGGGGCGGTACGCACAGATACGCAGTATTTT
-	TRBV28	-	TRBJ1-2	CASGLQGYGYTF	TGTGCCAGCGGTCTGCAGGGGTATGGCTACACCTTC
-	TRBV2	-	TRBJ2-7	CASSELDGYSYEQYF	TGTGCCAGCAGTGAACTAGACGGGTACTCCTACGAGCAGTACTTC
-	TRBV5-1	-	TRBJ2-3	CASSQQQGRTDTQYF	TGCGCCAGCAGCCAGCAACAGGGCCGCACAGATACGCAGTATTTT
-	TRBV4-1	-	TRBJ2-5	CASSQDVSRRYQETQYF	TGCGCCAGCAGCCAAGATGTCTCCCGGCGGTACCAAGAGACCCAGTACTTC
-	TRBV27	-	TRBJ2-7	CASSLYGSRVGYEQYF	TGTGCCAGCAGTTTATACGGATCCAGGGTTGGCTACGAGCAGTACTTC
few	TRBV5-1	TRBD1	TRBJ1-1	CASSRTGGAVNTEAFF	TGCGCCAGCAGCAGGACAGGGGGCGCAGTGAACACTGAAGCTTTCTTT
once	TRBV5-1	TRBD2	TRBJ2-3	CASSSDNRLAGSGDTQYF	TGCGCCAGCAGCTCAGACAACAGACTAGCGGGATCCGGAGATACGCAGTATTTT
-	TRBV7-9	TRBD1	TRBJ1-3	CASSPRTGSGNTIYF	TGTGCCAGCAGCCCACGGACAGGCTCAGGAAACACCATATATTTT
-	TRBV6-6	TRBD1	TRBJ1-5	CASTKGQGSYQPQHF	TGTGCCAGCACGAAGGGACAGGGGAGTTATCAGCCCCAGCATTTT
-	TRBV15	-	TRBJ1-1	CATSVWGTEAFF	TGTGCCACCAGCGTCTGGGGTACTGAAGCTTTCTTT
-	TRBV6-6	-	TRBJ2-2	CASSSRGKAGELFF	TGTGCCAGCAGTTCTAGGGGGAAGGCCGGGGAGCTGTTTTTT
-	TRBV5-6	-	TRBJ2-7	CASSFKDRYEQYF	TGTGCCAGCAGCTTTAAGGACCGCTACGAGCAGTACTTC
-	TRBV5-5	-	TRBJ2-3	CATRRVASTDTQYF	TGTGCCACCCGAAGGGTGGCTAGCACAGATACGCAGTATTTT
-	TRBV7-9	TRBD2	TRBJ2-7	CASSAAGGFPYEQYF	TGTGCCAGCAGCGCAGCGGGAGGGTTCCCCTACGAGCAGTACTTC
-	TRBV19	TRBD2	TRBJ2-7	CASSITSVMIYEQYF	TGTGCCAGTAGTATAACTAGCGTGATGATCTACGAGCAGTACTTC
-	TRBV29-1	-	TRBJ1-1	CSVAAIRVPTEAFF	TGCAGCGTCGCTGCGATCAGGGTGCCAACTGAAGCTTTCTTT